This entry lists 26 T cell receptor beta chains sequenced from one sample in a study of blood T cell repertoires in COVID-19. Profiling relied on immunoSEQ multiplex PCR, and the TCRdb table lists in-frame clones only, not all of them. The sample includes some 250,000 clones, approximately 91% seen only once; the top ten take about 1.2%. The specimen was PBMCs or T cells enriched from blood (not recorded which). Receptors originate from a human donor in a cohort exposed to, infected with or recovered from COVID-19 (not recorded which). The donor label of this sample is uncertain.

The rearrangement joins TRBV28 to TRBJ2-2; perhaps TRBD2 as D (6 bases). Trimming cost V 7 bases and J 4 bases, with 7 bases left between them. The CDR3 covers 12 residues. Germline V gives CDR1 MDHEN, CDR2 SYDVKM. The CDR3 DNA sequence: TGTGCCAGCACGGAGGGCACCGGGGAGCTGTTTTTT. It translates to CASTEGTGELFF.

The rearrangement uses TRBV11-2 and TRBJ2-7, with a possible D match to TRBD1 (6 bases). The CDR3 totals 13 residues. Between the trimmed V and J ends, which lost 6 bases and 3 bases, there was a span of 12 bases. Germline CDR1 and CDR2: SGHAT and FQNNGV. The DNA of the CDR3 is TGTGCCAGCAGGAGCAGGGGAATCTACGAGCAGTACTTC. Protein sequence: CASRSRGIYEQYF.

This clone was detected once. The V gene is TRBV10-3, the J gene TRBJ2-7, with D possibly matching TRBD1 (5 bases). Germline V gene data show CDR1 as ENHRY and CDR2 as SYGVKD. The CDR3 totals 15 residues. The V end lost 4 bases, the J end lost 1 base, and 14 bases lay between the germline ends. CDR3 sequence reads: CAISVTGSNSYEQYF. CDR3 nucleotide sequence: TGTGCCATCAGTGTAACAGGATCGAATTCCTACGAGCAGTACTTC.

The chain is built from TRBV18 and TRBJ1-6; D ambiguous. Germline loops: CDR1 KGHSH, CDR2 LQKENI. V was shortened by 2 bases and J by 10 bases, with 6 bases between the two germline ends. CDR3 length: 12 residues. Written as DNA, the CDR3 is TGTGCCAGCTCACCAGCGGAATCACCCCTCCACTTT. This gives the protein CASSPAESPLHF. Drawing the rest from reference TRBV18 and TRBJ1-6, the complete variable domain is NAGVMQNPRHLVRRRGQEARLRCSPMKGHSHVYWYRQLPEEGLKFMVYLQKENIIDESGMPKERFSAEFPKEGPSILRIQQVVRGDSAAYFCASSPAESPLHFGNGTRLTVT.

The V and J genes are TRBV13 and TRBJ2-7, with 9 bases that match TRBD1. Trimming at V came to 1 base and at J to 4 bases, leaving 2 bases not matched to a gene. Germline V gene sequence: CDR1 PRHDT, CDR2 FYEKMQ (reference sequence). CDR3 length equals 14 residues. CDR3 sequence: CASSLEQGAYEQYF. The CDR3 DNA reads TGTGCCAGCAGCTTAGAACAGGGGGCTTACGAGCAGTACTTC.

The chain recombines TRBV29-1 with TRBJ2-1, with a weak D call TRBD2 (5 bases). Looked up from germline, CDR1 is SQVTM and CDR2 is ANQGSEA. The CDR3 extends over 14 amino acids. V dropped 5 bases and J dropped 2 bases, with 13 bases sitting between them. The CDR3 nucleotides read TGCAGCGTTCCAGGACTGTTTCCCTACAATGAGCAGTTCTTC. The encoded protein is CSVPGLFPYNEQFF.

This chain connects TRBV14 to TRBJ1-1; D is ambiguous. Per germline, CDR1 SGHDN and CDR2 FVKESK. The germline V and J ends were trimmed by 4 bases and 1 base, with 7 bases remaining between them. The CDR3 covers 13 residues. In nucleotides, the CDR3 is TGTGCCAGCAGCCTTACAACGAACACTGAAGCTTTCTTT. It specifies CASSLTTNTEAFF.

CDR3 in DNA: TGTGCCAGCAGTTACTCGGAGGGGGCGGGGTCGAATGGCTACACCTTC. It codes for CASSYSEGAGSNGYTF. This chain joins TRBV6-5 and TRBJ1-2, with 7 bases that match TRBD1. CDR1 is MNHEY, CDR2 SVGAGI, per germline. J gave up 6 bases and V 0 bases, and 10 bases lay outside the gene matches. This CDR3 has 16 amino acids.

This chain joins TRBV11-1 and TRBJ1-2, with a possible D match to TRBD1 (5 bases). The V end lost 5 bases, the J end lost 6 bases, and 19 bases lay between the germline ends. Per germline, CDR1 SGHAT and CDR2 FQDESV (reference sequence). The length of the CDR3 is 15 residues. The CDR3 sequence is CASSGSRVVNHGYTF. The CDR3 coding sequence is TGTGCCAGCAGCGGATCCAGGGTGGTTAATCATGGCTACACCTTC. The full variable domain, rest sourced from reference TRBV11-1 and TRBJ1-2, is EAEVAQSPRYKITEKSQAVAFWCDPISGHATLYWYRQILGQGPELLVQFQDESVVDDSQLPKDRFSAERLKGVDSTLKIQPAELGDSAMYLCASSGSRVVNHGYTFGSGTRLTVV.

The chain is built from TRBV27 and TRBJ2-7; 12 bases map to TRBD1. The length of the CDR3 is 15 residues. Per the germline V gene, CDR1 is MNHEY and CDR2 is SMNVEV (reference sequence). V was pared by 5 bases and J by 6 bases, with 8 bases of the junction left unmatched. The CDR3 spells CASSRLGQGAPEQYF. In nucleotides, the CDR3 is TGTGCCAGCAGTCGCCTGGGACAGGGGGCCCCCGAGCAGTACTTC.

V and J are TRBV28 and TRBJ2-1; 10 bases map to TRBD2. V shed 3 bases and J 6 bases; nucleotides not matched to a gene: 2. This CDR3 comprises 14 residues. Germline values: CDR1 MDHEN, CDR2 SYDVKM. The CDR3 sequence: CASSFSGGTNEQFF. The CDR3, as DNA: TGTGCCAGCAGTTTTAGCGGGGGGACCAATGAGCAGTTCTTC.

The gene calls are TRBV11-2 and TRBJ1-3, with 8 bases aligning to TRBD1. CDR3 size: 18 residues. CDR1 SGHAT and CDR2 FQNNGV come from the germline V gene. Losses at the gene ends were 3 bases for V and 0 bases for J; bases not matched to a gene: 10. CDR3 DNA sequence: TGTGCCAGCAGCTTGGGAAGAGGACAGGGAACCTCTGGAAACACCATATATTTT. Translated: CASSLGRGQGTSGNTIYF.

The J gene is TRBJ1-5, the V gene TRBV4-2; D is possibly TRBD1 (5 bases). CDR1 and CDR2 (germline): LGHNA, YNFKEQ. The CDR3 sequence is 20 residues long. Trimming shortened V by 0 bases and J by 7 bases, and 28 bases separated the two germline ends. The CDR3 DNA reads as TGTGCCAGCAGCCAAGAAGCAACGGAGGCGGGGCACACTGAAAACCAGCCCCAGCATTTT. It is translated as CASSQEATEAGHTENQPQHF.

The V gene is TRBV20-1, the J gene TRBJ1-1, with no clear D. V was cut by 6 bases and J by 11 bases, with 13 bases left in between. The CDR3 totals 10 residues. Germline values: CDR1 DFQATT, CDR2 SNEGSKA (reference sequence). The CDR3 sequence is CSAFGREAFF. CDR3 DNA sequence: TGCAGTGCCTTCGGTAGGGAGGCTTTCTTT.

The CDR3 here is CASSYSWGEFAQPQHF. The CDR3 nucleotides read TGTGCCAGCAGTTACTCGTGGGGGGAATTCGCTCAGCCCCAGCATTTT. The chain recombines TRBV6-5 with TRBJ1-5; a weak D match, TRBD1 (5 bases). The germline gives CDR1 MNHEY, CDR2 SVGAGI. V lost 0 bases and J lost 6, with 15 bases in between. The CDR3 is made up of 16 amino acids.

The CDR3 protein is CASSYRGLIYEQYF. CDR3 in DNA: TGTGCCAGCAGTTACAGGGGGTTAATCTACGAGCAGTACTTC. The chain joins TRBV27 to TRBJ2-7, with 8 bases matching TRBD1. This CDR3 contains 14 residues. Unmatched junction bases numbered 5, after V lost 4 bases and J lost 3 bases. Germline CDR1 MNHEY, CDR2 SMNVEV (reference sequence).

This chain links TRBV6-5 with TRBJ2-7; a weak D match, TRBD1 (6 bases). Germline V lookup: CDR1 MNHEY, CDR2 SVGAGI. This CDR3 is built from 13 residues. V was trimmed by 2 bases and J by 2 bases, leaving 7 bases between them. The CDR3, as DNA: TGTGCCAGCAGTTACGGGACAACCTACGAGCAGTACTTC. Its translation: CASSYGTTYEQYF.

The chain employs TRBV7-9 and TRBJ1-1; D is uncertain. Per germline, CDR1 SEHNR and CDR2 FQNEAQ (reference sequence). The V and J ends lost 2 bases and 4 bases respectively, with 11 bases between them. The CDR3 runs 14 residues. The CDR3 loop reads CASSLLREATEAFF. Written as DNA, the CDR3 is TGTGCCAGCAGCTTACTTAGGGAGGCCACTGAAGCTTTCTTT. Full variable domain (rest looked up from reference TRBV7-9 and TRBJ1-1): DTGVSQNPRHKITKRGQNVTFRCDPISEHNRLYWYRQTLGQGPEFLTYFQNEAQLEKSRLLSDRFSAERPKGSFSTLEIQRTEQGDSAMYLCASSLLREATEAFFGQGTRLTVV.

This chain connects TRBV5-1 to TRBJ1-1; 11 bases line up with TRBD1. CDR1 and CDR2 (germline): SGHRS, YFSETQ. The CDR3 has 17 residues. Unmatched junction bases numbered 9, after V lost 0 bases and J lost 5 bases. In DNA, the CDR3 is TGCGCCAGCAGCTTGGAAGGACAGGGGGCTGTGGGGACTGAAGCTTTCTTT. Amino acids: CASSLEGQGAVGTEAFF.

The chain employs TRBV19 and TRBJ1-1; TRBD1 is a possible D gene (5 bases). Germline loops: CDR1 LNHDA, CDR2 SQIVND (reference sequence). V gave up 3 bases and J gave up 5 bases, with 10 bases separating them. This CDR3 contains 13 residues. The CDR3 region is CASSMNGGTEAFF. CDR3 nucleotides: TGTGCCAGTAGTATGAACGGGGGGACTGAAGCTTTCTTT.

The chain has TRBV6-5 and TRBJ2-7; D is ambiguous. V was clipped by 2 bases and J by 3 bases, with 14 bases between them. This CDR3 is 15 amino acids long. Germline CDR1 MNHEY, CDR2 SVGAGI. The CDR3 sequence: CASSYTSVTGYEQYF. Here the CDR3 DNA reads TGTGCCAGCAGTTACACCTCAGTAACGGGCTACGAGCAGTACTTC.

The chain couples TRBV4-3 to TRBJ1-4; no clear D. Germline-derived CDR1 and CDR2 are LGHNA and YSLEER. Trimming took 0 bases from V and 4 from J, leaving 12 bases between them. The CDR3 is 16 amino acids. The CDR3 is CASSQDRGSDNEKLFF. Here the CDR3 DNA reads TGCGCCAGCAGCCAAGATCGAGGGTCAGATAATGAAAAACTGTTTTTT.

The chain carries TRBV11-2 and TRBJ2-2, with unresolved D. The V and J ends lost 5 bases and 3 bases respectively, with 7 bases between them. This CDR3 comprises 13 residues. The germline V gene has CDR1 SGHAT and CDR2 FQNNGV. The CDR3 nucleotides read TGTGCCAGCAGCCCTCGGGACACCGGGGAGCTGTTTTTT. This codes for CASSPRDTGELFF.

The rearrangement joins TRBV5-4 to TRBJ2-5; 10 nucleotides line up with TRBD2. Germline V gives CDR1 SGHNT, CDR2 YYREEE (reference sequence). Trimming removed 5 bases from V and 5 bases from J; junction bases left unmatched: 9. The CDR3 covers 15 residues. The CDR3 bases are TGTGCCAGCAGACAAGCGGGGGGGCCTCGGGAGACCCAGTACTTC. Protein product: CASRQAGGPRETQYF. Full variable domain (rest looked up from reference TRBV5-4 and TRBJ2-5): ETGVTQSPTHLIKTRGQQVTLRCSSQSGHNTVSWYQQALGQGPQFIFQYYREEENGRGNFPPRFSGLQFPNYSSELNVNALELDDSALYLCASRQAGGPRETQYFGPGTRLLVL.

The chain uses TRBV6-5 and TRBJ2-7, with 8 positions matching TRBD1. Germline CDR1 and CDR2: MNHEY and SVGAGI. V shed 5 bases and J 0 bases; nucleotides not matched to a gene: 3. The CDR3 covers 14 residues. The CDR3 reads CASSPGTGSYEQYF. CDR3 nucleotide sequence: TGTGCCAGCAGTCCCGGGACAGGCTCCTACGAGCAGTACTTC.

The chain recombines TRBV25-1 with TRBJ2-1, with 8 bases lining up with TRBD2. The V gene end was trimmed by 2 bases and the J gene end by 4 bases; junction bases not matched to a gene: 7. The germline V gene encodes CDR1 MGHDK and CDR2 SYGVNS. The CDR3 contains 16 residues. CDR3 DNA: TGTGCCAGCAGTGAAAACGGGACTAGGGGGTACAATGAGCAGTTCTTC. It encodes CASSENGTRGYNEQFF.